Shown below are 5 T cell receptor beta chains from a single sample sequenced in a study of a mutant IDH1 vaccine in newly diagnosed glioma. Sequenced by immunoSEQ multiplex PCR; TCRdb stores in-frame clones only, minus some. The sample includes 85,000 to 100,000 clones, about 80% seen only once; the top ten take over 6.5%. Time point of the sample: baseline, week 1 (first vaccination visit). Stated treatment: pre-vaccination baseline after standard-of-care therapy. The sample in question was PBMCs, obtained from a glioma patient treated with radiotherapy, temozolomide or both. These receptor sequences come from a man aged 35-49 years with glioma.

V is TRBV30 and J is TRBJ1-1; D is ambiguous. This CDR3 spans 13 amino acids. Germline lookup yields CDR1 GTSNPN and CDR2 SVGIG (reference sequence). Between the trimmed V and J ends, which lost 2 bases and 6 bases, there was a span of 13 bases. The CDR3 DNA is TGTGCCTGGAGTCCCCTACCTGTGGCTGAAGCTTTCTTT. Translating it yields CAWSPLPVAEAFF.

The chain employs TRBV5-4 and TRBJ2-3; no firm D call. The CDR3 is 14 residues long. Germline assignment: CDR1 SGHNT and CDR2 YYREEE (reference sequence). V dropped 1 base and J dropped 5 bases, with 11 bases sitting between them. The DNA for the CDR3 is TGTGCCAGCAGCTTGTTGTCCGACGTAGATACGCAGTATTTT. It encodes CASSLLSDVDTQYF.

The CDR3 DNA follows: TGTGCCAGCAGCTTGGGTAGTCTTAGCTATGGCTACACCTTC. This gives the protein CASSLGSLSYGYTF. The chain couples TRBV7-2 to TRBJ1-2; D gene ambiguous. Trimming cost V 3 bases and J 4 bases, with 12 bases left between them. The V gene's germline CDR1 is SGHTA and CDR2 FQGNSA. This CDR3 has 14 residues.

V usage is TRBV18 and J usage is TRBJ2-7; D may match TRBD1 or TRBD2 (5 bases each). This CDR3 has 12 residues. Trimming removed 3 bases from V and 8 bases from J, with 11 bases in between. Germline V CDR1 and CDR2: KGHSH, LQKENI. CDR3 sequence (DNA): TGTGCCAGCTCACCTGCGAGGGACCAGCAGTACTTC. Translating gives CASSPARDQQYF. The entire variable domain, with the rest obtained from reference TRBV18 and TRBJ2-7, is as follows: NAGVMQNPRHLVRRRGQEARLRCSPMKGHSHVYWYRQLPEEGLKFMVYLQKENIIDESGMPKERFSAEFPKEGPSILRIQQVVRGDSAAYFCASSPARDQQYFGPGTRLTVT.

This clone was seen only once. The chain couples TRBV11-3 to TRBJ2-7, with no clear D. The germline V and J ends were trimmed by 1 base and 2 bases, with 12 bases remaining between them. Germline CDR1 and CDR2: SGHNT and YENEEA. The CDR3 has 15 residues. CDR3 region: CASSLGDNGPYEQYF. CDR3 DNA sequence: TGTGCCAGCAGCTTAGGGGATAACGGACCCTACGAGCAGTACTTC.